The 31 T cell receptor beta chains listed next were all sequenced from one sample in a study of T cell responses to AZD1222 COVID-19 vaccine (dated by TCRdb to about 2021). This specimen's time point label, interpreted: baseline before first vaccination. Libraries were constructed by the immunoSEQ multiplex PCR assay. This is the immuneACCESS table as TCRdb keeps it, with only in-frame sequences that have V and J called. A part of the clones is gone; compared with another copy, unresolved V genes explain less than half, and the rest is unexplained. The sample records more than 95,000 clones, about 87% of which are singletons. Clones ranked in the top ten supply more than 5.5% of the sample. The specimen was peripheral blood, collected on day 0 of AZD1222 vaccination. These receptors all stem from an adult in good health.

The rearrangement links TRBV6-4 to TRBJ1-1; the D gene is possibly TRBD1 (5 bases). Trimming left V 0 bases short and J 7 bases short, with 9 bases between. From germline, CDR1 is MRHNA and CDR2 SNTAGT. The CDR3 contains 13 residues. This CDR3 is CASSDSWGREAFF. CDR3 bases: TGTGCCAGCAGTGACTCTTGGGGCCGTGAAGCTTTCTTT.

The gene calls are TRBV27 and TRBJ2-7, with D hard to call. This CDR3 region has 14 residues. Trimming cost V 2 bases and J 6 bases, with 14 bases left between them. Germline CDR1 MNHEY, CDR2 SMNVEV (reference sequence). CDR3 amino acids: CASSLRSLLGEQYF. For the CDR3, the DNA is TGTGCCAGCAGTTTACGTAGCCTACTGGGCGAGCAGTACTTC.

This clone was seen once. The V gene is TRBV7-2, the J gene TRBJ2-7, with D possibly being TRBD1 (6 bases). Germline V CDR1 and CDR2: SGHTA, FQGNSA. Trimming removed 4 bases at V and 2 bases at J, with 15 bases between. The CDR3 extends over 15 amino acids. The DNA for the CDR3 is TGTGCCAGCAGCTACAGGGTAACAAGAACCTACGAGCAGTACTTC. It translates to CASSYRVTRTYEQYF.

This chain connects TRBV19 to TRBJ1-5, with TRBD1 as a possible D gene (6 bases). CDR3 length equals 16 residues. Germline CDR1 reads LNHDA; CDR2 reads SQIVND (reference sequence). V dropped 6 bases and J dropped 0 bases, with 15 bases sitting between them. The CDR3 DNA is TGTGCCAGTAGCACCCAGGGGACCCTTAGCAATCAGCCCCAGCATTTT. Amino acids: CASSTQGTLSNQPQHF.

This chain uses TRBV6-2 or TRBV6-3 with TRBJ1-6; the D is unclear. The germline CDR1 and CDR2 sequences are MNHEY and SVGEGT. Trimming removed 5 bases at V and 0 bases at J, with 11 bases between. This CDR3 has 16 amino acids. CDR3 coding DNA: TGTGCCAGCAGTGCGGACGAGAGCTCCTATAATTCACCCCTCCACTTT. It specifies CASSADESSYNSPLHF.

This rearrangement joins TRBV2 to TRBJ2-5; D uncertain. In germline, CDR1 is SNHLY, CDR2 FYNNEI. V lost 9 bases to trimming and J lost 0 bases, with 14 bases between them. The CDR3 length is 14 residues. CDR3 loop: CASRLIGNQETQYF. DNA for the CDR3: TGTGCCAGTAGATTAATCGGAAACCAAGAGACCCAGTACTTC. The entire variable domain, with the rest obtained from reference TRBV2 and TRBJ2-5, is as follows: EPEVTQTPSHQVTQMGQEVILRCVPISNHLYFYWYRQILGQKVEFLVSFYNNEISEKSEIFDDQFSVERPDGSNFTLKIRSTKLEDSAMYFCASRLIGNQETQYFGPGTRLLVL.

The rearrangement joins TRBV21-1 to TRBJ2-7; the table's TRBD2 call for D was not verified on the DNA. TRBV21-1 is a pseudogene. This CDR3 has 15 residues. Here the CDR3 DNA reads TGTGCCAGCAGCAAAGGGGCGGGGGATGCCTACGAGCAGTACTTC. Residues: CASSKGAGDAYEQYF.

The chain couples TRBV19 to TRBJ2-6; 7 nucleotides line up with TRBD1. Germline values: CDR1 LNHDA, CDR2 SQIVND (reference sequence). The CDR3 extends over 15 amino acids. Germline trimming cut 4 bases from V and 2 bases from J; bases unmatched to any gene: 2. Written as DNA, the CDR3 is TGTGCCAGTAGTACCACAGGGGCTGGGGCCAACGTCCTGACTTTC. This encodes CASSTTGAGANVLTF.

This clone came up once. The chain has TRBV30 and TRBJ2-4; no definite D call. The V gene's germline CDR1 is GTSNPN and CDR2 SVGIG (reference sequence). There are 13 residues in the CDR3. V dropped 0 bases and J dropped 7 bases, with 10 bases sitting between them. This CDR3 is CAWSVNVGNIQYF. CDR3 nucleotide sequence: TGTGCCTGGAGTGTAAATGTAGGGAACATTCAGTACTTC.

This chain joins TRBV4-1 and TRBJ1-2; a possible D gene is TRBD1 (5 bases). The CDR3 runs 15 residues. Germline values: CDR1 MGHRA, CDR2 YSYEKL. V shed 0 bases and J shed 4 bases, with 12 bases lying between them. This chain's CDR3 is CASSQEWAGSYGYTF. CDR3 nucleotide sequence: TGCGCCAGCAGCCAAGAATGGGCAGGGAGCTATGGCTACACCTTC.

The chain links TRBV4-2 to TRBJ2-1, with TRBD2 matching 7 bases. This CDR3 comprises 15 residues. Germline lookup yields CDR1 LGHNA and CDR2 YNFKEQ. Trimming at V came to 0 bases and at J to 4 bases, leaving 3 bases not matched to a gene. The CDR3 sequence: CASSQDGAGYNEQFF. CDR3 in DNA: TGTGCCAGCAGCCAAGACGGAGCGGGATACAATGAGCAGTTCTTC.

The chain recombines TRBV11-2 with TRBJ2-3, with 8 bases matching TRBD1. Germline V gene lookup returns CDR1 SGHAT and CDR2 FQNNGV. Losses at the gene ends were 9 bases for V and 2 bases for J; bases not matched to a gene: 7. CDR3 length: 14 residues. The CDR3 region is CASAGQEPTDTQYF. The CDR3 DNA follows: TGTGCCAGTGCGGGACAGGAGCCCACAGATACGCAGTATTTT.

The V gene is TRBV6-2 or TRBV6-3, the J gene TRBJ1-1; maybe TRBD1 (5 bases). This CDR3 comprises 15 residues. Germline values: CDR1 MNHEY, CDR2 SVGEGT. Trimming took off 2 bases at V and 6 bases at J, with 16 bases between the two ends. CDR3 sequence reads: CASSYGASSIPEAFF. The CDR3 nucleotides read TGTGCCAGCAGTTACGGGGCCAGCTCCATCCCTGAAGCTTTCTTT.

The V gene is TRBV4-3, the J gene TRBJ1-5, with TRBD1 as a possible D gene (6 bases). CDR3 length: 13 amino acids. CDR1 LGHNA and CDR2 YSLEER come from the germline V gene. V shed 0 bases and J shed 11 bases, with 11 bases lying between them. CDR3 in amino acids: CASSQETGRAQHF. The CDR3 DNA is TGCGCCAGCAGCCAAGAAACAGGGCGGGCCCAGCATTTT.

CDR3 in amino acids: CASSNSGGSYNEQFF. Written as DNA, the CDR3 is TGTGCCAGCAGCAACTCAGGGGGCTCCTACAATGAGCAGTTCTTC. This rearrangement joins TRBV7-3 to TRBJ2-1, with 7 bases aligning to TRBD1. The CDR3 extends over 15 amino acids. Germline assignment: CDR1 SGHTA and CDR2 FQGTGA. V lost 5 bases to trimming and J lost 0 bases; unmatched junction nucleotides: 4.

The V call is TRBV6-4, the J call TRBJ2-1, with TRBD2 identical over 12 bases. The CDR3 length is 15 residues. The germline gives CDR1 MRHNA, CDR2 SNTAGT. V was clipped by 6 bases and J by 8 bases; unmatched bases: 8. In DNA form, the CDR3 reads TGTGCCAGCAGGCTGACTAGCGGGGGTTGGGATGAGCAGTTCTTC. It translates to CASRLTSGGWDEQFF.

This chain connects TRBV27 to TRBJ2-7; D unresolved. Per germline, CDR1 MNHEY and CDR2 SMNVEV (reference sequence). With 7 bases removed from V and 3 bases from J, the gap between germline ends came to 7 bases. This CDR3 contains 11 residues. This chain's CDR3 is CASTSIYEQYF. As DNA, the CDR3 is TGTGCCAGCACCTCTATCTACGAGCAGTACTTC.

The CDR3 here is CASSSPGVRQTGEQYF. CDR3 coding DNA: TGTGCCAGCAGTTCTCCGGGGGTGCGACAGACGGGGGAGCAGTACTTC. This chain joins TRBV28 and TRBJ2-7, with D perhaps TRBD2 (6 bases). Trimming cost V 4 bases and J 7 bases, with 23 bases left between them. Germline lookup yields CDR1 MDHEN and CDR2 SYDVKM. The CDR3 extends over 16 amino acids.

The rearrangement joins TRBV12-5 to TRBJ2-5, with D unclear. V lost 2 bases and J lost 5, with 9 bases in between. CDR1 LGHNT and CDR2 FRNRAP come from the germline V gene. This CDR3 has 13 amino acids. This CDR3 reads CASGLIGKETQYF. CDR3 coding DNA: TGTGCTAGTGGTTTGATAGGGAAGGAGACCCAGTACTTC.

CDR3 DNA: TGCGCCAGCAGGAGGTCACAGGGAGGGAGTAACTATGGCTACACCTTC. This gives the protein CASRRSQGGSNYGYTF. V is TRBV5-1 and J is TRBJ1-2; D perhaps matches TRBD1 (6 bases). V dropped 5 bases and J dropped 1 base, with 18 bases sitting between them. Germline V gene data show CDR1 as SGHRS and CDR2 as YFSETQ. The CDR3 is made up of 16 amino acids.

The chain links TRBV11-3 to TRBJ1-2, with D perhaps TRBD1 (6 bases). Per germline, CDR1 SGHNT and CDR2 YENEEA. V dropped 3 bases and J dropped 7 bases, with 9 bases sitting between them. The CDR3 totals 12 residues. Here the CDR3 DNA reads TGTGCCAGCAGCTTCCTAGGGGGTGGCTACACCTTC. It specifies CASSFLGGGYTF.

The chain combines TRBV7-2 with TRBJ1-6; weak D call: TRBD1 (6 bases). The CDR3 covers 15 residues. Between the trimmed V and J ends, which lost 5 bases and 8 bases, there was a span of 16 bases. Germline V CDR1 and CDR2: SGHTA, FQGNSA. The chain's CDR3 is CASSPEGGGYSPLHF. Written as DNA, the CDR3 is TGTGCCAGCAGCCCGGAAGGGGGGGGCTATTCACCCCTCCACTTT.

The V gene is TRBV6-5, the J gene TRBJ2-5; the D gene could be TRBD1 or TRBD2 (5 bases each). The V and J ends lost 4 bases and 3 bases respectively, with 12 bases between them. The CDR3 consists of 14 residues. CDR1 is MNHEY and CDR2 is SVGAGI in the germline V gene. The CDR3 DNA sequence: TGTGCCAGCAGTTTCCGGGACGGTAAAGAGACCCAGTACTTC. Its translation is CASSFRDGKETQYF.

The chain has TRBV2 and TRBJ1-2; 8 nucleotides align to TRBD1. This CDR3 is built from 14 residues. V shed 4 bases and J 4 bases; nucleotides not matched to a gene: 5. Germline V gives CDR1 SNHLY, CDR2 FYNNEI. The CDR3 spells CASSGQGKVYGYTF. CDR3 sequence (DNA): TGTGCCAGCAGTGGACAGGGGAAGGTCTATGGCTACACCTTC.

This clone has a handful of counts. This sequence joins TRBV6-2 or TRBV6-3 and TRBJ1-6; D is undetermined. The CDR3 extends over 16 amino acids. From germline, CDR1 is MNHEY and CDR2 SVGEGT. Trimming took off 0 bases at V and 0 bases at J, with 6 bases between the two ends. This CDR3 is CASSYSGSSYNSPLHF. DNA of the CDR3: TGTGCCAGCAGTTACTCGGGGAGCTCCTATAATTCACCCCTCCACTTT.

The V gene is TRBV5-1, the J gene TRBJ2-3, with TRBD2 matching over 15 bases. CDR1 and CDR2 from the germline V gene are SGHRS and YFSETQ. The CDR3 loop spans 19 amino acids. The V segment lost 4 bases and the J segment 0 bases; nucleotides outside the gene matches: 9. CDR3 sequence reads: CASSPAGTSGGLSTDTQYF. The CDR3 DNA sequence: TGCGCCAGCAGCCCAGCCGGGACTAGCGGGGGGCTTAGCACAGATACGCAGTATTTT.

The chain uses TRBV29-1 and TRBJ1-2; unclear D gene. The V end was cut by 7 bases, the J end by 1 base, with 7 bases between. The CDR3 spans 11 residues. CDR1 and CDR2 from the germline V gene are SQVTM and ANQGSEA. CDR3 protein: CSAGHNYGYTF. For the CDR3, the DNA is TGCAGCGCCGGCCATAACTATGGCTACACCTTC.

The rearrangement joins TRBV5-1 to TRBJ1-2; 7 positions agree with TRBD1. Trimming cost V 5 bases and J 3 bases; bases outside gene matches: 7. Germline loops: CDR1 SGHRS, CDR2 YFSETQ. The CDR3 totals 14 residues. The DNA for the CDR3 is TGCGCCAGCAGGGTGGGACAGAGTGACTATGGCTACACCTTC. Translating it yields CASRVGQSDYGYTF.

The CDR3 nucleotides read TGTGCCAGCAGTACCGGAGGGGGTCAGCCCCAGCATTTT. Its protein is CASSTGGGQPQHF. The V call is TRBV6-5, the J call TRBJ1-5, with D perhaps TRBD1 (6 bases). The CDR3 runs to 13 residues. CDR1 and CDR2 from the germline V gene are MNHEY and SVGAGI. V was trimmed by 5 bases and J by 6 bases, leaving 11 bases between them.

The chain employs TRBV5-1 and TRBJ2-5, with 10 bases identical to TRBD2. Germline V CDR1 and CDR2: SGHRS, YFSETQ. This CDR3 region has 15 residues. The trim removed 3 bases at V and 3 bases at J, leaving 5 bases unmatched. In DNA form, the CDR3 reads TGCGCCAGCAGCTCTGGAACTAGCGGGGAAGAGACCCAGTACTTC. Its translation: CASSSGTSGEETQYF.

The genes are TRBV7-8 and TRBJ2-3; D is undetermined. This CDR3 comprises 12 residues. The germline CDR1 and CDR2 sequences are SGHVS and FQNEAQ. The germline V and J ends were trimmed by 2 bases and 4 bases, with 4 bases remaining between them. This CDR3 is CASSLYSDTQYF. Here the CDR3 DNA reads TGTGCCAGCAGCTTATATTCAGATACGCAGTATTTT.